This TCR beta chain is drawn from a study of T cell clonality in common variable immunodeficiency. The CDR3 is 13 residues long. V lost 1 base and J 6 bases, leaving 7 bases between the germline ends. Germline V gene lookup returns CDR1 SSHAT and CDR2 FNYEAQ (reference sequence). Study-wide results and limits: Patient heterogeneity in the CVID cohort limited correlations between repertoire features and clinical complications. Common variable immunodeficiency TCR beta sequences reportedly had fewer deletions and N-nucleotide insertions.

The table came from immunoSEQ multiplex PCR; TCRdb's copy has only in-frame clones and leaves some out. Altogether some 17,000 clones were found in the sample, and no singletons occur. This clone was found many times. Its matching antigen is unknown. From the germline J gene comes the end of the CDR3, since the read stops 3 residues before it. The origin of this receptor is a human donor with common variable immunodeficiency. The chain employs TRBV7-7 and TRBJ2-1; D is undetermined. Input material: peripheral blood mononuclear cells. CDR3 bases read: TGTGCCAGCAGCTTAGACAGAATCAATGAG. Protein sequence: CASSLDRINE. In full, the CDR3 is CASSLDRINEQFF. The full variable domain, with the rest looked up from reference TRBV7-7 and TRBJ2-1, is GAGVSQSPRYKVTKRGQDVTLRCDPISSHATLYWYQQALGQGPEFLTYFNYEAQPDKSGLPSDRFSAERPEGSISTLTIQRTEQRDSAMYRCASSLDRINEQFFGPGTRLTVL.